The 16 T cell receptor beta chains reported below all come from one sample, sequenced in a study of human T cells and chemical hapten exposure. TCRdb analysed the RACE reads with MiXCR anew, one entry per CDR3 protein. The table lists 62,000 or so distinct CDR3 sequences, approximately 10% of them singletons, with around 2.1% in the top ten. Sample time point: patch test 3, about 24 weeks after DPC sensitization. Sample treatment: therapeutic diphenylcyclopropenone sensitization with weekly scalp DPC. Specimen: whole blood, collected in connection with sensitization to the hapten diphenylcyclopropenone (DPC). All receptors derive from a woman in her 30s with alopecia areata. Some clones in this sample may be carry-over from other donors' samples.

The table lists this clonotype with a few counts. The chain is built from TRBV7-2 and TRBJ2-2; unclear D gene. Trimming pared 1 base from V and 9 bases from J, leaving 9 bases between. Germline CDR1 and CDR2: SGHTA and FQGNSA. This CDR3 has 13 residues. This CDR3 reads CASSLVRGRELFF. The DNA of the CDR3 is TGTGCCAGCAGCTTAGTACGTGGGAGGGAGCTGTTTTTT. The full variable domain, with the rest looked up from reference TRBV7-2 and TRBJ2-2, is GAGVSQSPSNKVTEKGKDVELRCDPISGHTALYWYRQSLGQGLEFLIYFQGNSAPDKSGLPSDRFSAERTGGSVSTLTIQRTQQEDSAVYLCASSLVRGRELFFGEGSRLTVL.

The chain combines TRBV10-2 with TRBJ2-3; 7 bases line up with TRBD1. The CDR3 covers 13 residues. CDR1 and CDR2 from the germline V gene are WSHSY and SAAADI. V trimming: 2 bases; J trimming: 4 bases; junction bases outside the gene matches: 0. CDR3 sequence: CASSEQGADTQYF. The CDR3 DNA reads as TGCGCCAGCAGTGAGCAGGGGGCAGATACGCAGTATTTT.

This clonotype was seen more than once but under ten times. The chain has TRBV6-2 or TRBV6-3 and TRBJ2-7; D ambiguous. The CDR3 length is 14 residues. The V and J ends lost 5 bases and 6 bases respectively, with 17 bases between them. CDR1 and CDR2 from the germline V gene are MNHEY and SVGEGT. CDR3 in amino acids: CASSESISRSEQYF. In DNA, the CDR3 is TGTGCCAGCAGTGAGTCCATCTCTAGGAGCGAGCAGTACTTC.

This sequence joins TRBV20-1 and TRBJ2-3, with D possibly matching TRBD1 (6 bases). The CDR3 runs to 12 residues. V shed 7 bases and J shed 0 bases, with 8 bases lying between them. Germline lookup yields CDR1 DFQATT and CDR2 SNEGSKA (reference sequence). CDR3 amino acids: CSGGPSTDTQYF. CDR3 DNA: TGCAGTGGGGGGCCAAGCACAGATACGCAGTATTTT.

The chain recombines TRBV7-6 with TRBJ2-5, with TRBD1 matching over 12 bases. The germline CDR1 and CDR2 sequences are SGHVS and FNYEAQ. This CDR3 has 17 residues. The J segment lost 4 bases and the V segment lost 4 bases, leaving 10 bases of the junction unmatched. Here the CDR3 reads CASSSHGGQGAPETQYF. The CDR3 bases are TGTGCCAGCAGCTCACATGGGGGACAGGGGGCTCCAGAGACCCAGTACTTC. Together with reference TRBV7-6 and TRBJ2-5, the CDR3 gives the full variable domain: GAGVSQSPRYKVTKRGQDVALRCDPISGHVSLYWYRQALGQGPEFLTYFNYEAQQDKSGLPNDRFSAERPEGSISTLTIQRTEQRDSAMYRCASSSHGGQGAPETQYFGPGTRLLVL.

This clonotype came up a few times. CDR3: CSVPRQGKGYTF. Written as DNA, the CDR3 is TGCAGCGTTCCTAGACAGGGAAAGGGCTACACCTTC. The chain combines TRBV29-1 with TRBJ1-2; 7 positions match TRBD1. CDR1 and CDR2 (germline): SQVTM, ANQGSEA. J lost 8 bases, V lost 5 bases, and 8 bases had no gene match. The CDR3 length is 12 residues.

This clonotype was counted only a few times. The chain employs TRBV29-1 and TRBJ1-1; tentatively, D is TRBD1 (5 bases). Germline loops: CDR1 SQVTM, CDR2 ANQGSEA. The CDR3 contains 12 residues. V lost 6 bases to trimming and J lost 6 bases, with 14 bases between them. The CDR3: CSVSPMGAEAFF. In nucleotides, the CDR3 is TGCAGCGTAAGTCCGATGGGGGCTGAAGCTTTCTTT.

The rearrangement links TRBV4-2 to TRBJ2-3; 9 nucleotides agree with TRBD2. The CDR3 spans 16 residues. V shed 4 bases and J 3 bases; nucleotides not matched to a gene: 8. Germline V CDR1 and CDR2: LGHNA, YNFKEQ. In DNA, the CDR3 is TGTGCCAGCAGCCCCCGATTGGGACTAGCTACAGATACGCAGTATTTT. Translating gives CASSPRLGLATDTQYF.

This clonotype was detected many times. The rearrangement joins TRBV29-1 to TRBJ1-5, with 7 positions matching TRBD1. This CDR3 is built from 13 residues. The germline V gene encodes CDR1 SQVTM and CDR2 ANQGSEA. Germline trimming cut 3 bases from V and 6 bases from J; bases unmatched to any gene: 5. CDR3 loop: CSVEGTAGQPQHF. The CDR3 nucleotides read TGCAGCGTTGAGGGGACAGCGGGTCAGCCCCAGCATTTT.

The V call is TRBV5-5, the J call TRBJ1-1, with D perhaps matching TRBD1 (5 bases). CDR3 length: 13 residues. The V gene's germline CDR1 is SGHKS and CDR2 YYEKEE (reference sequence). Trimming took 1 base from V and 7 from J, leaving 11 bases between them. The CDR3 reads CASSLRGKDEAFF. CDR3 DNA: TGTGCCAGCAGCTTGCGGGGGAAGGATGAAGCTTTCTTT.

This clonotype occurred a few times. The chain joins TRBV29-1 to TRBJ1-1; 9 positions match TRBD1. With V trimmed by 4 bases and J by 6 bases, 6 bases remained unmatched. In germline, CDR1 is SQVTM, CDR2 ANQGSEA. CDR3 length: 13 amino acids. CDR3 region: CSVARDRESEAFF. CDR3 DNA sequence: TGCAGCGTTGCCCGGGACAGGGAATCTGAAGCTTTCTTT.

The chain has TRBV7-3 and TRBJ2-5; 7 bases are a match to TRBD2. The CDR3 is made up of 14 amino acids. V dropped 5 bases and J dropped 5; count of bases not matched to a gene: 8. CDR1 SGHTA and CDR2 FQGTGA come from the germline V gene. CDR3 protein: CASSPTSWGETQYF. CDR3 in DNA: TGTGCCAGCAGCCCGACTAGCTGGGGGGAGACCCAGTACTTC.

The V and J genes are TRBV5-1 and TRBJ2-5; 7 positions match TRBD1. Germline V gene lookup returns CDR1 SGHRS and CDR2 YFSETQ. With 3 bases clipped from V and 2 bases from J, the junction kept 4 bases outside the gene matches. The CDR3 extends over 14 amino acids. The CDR3, as DNA: TGCGCCAGCAGCTACCTGACAGGGCAAGAGACCCAGTACTTC. Protein: CASSYLTGQETQYF.

This clonotype has just a few counts. The chain is built from TRBV7-2 and TRBJ2-6; TRBD2 aligns across 8 bases. Looked up from germline, CDR1 is SGHTA and CDR2 is FQGNSA. The junction had 6 bases not matched to a gene; V was cut back by 5 bases and J by 0 bases. The CDR3 has 17 residues. The CDR3 DNA sequence: TGTGCCAGCAGCCCCGCGGGGGGAAGCTCTGGGGCCAACGTCCTGACTTTC. This translates into CASSPAGGSSGANVLTF.

The chain has TRBV11-2 and TRBJ1-1, with D perhaps matching TRBD1 (6 bases). Between the trimmed V and J ends, which lost 1 base and 1 base, there was a span of 16 bases. The CDR3 runs 17 residues. The germline CDR1 and CDR2 sequences are SGHAT and FQNNGV. This chain's CDR3 is CASSLAGATGRNTEAFF. The DNA of the CDR3 is TGTGCCAGCAGCTTAGCCGGAGCCACAGGGAGGAACACTGAAGCTTTCTTT.

This clonotype was seen repeatedly, ten times or more. V gene TRBV6-5 combines with J gene TRBJ1-3; D is ambiguous. V was trimmed by 0 bases and J by 8 bases, leaving 11 bases between them. The length of the CDR3 is 14 residues. CDR1 MNHEY and CDR2 SVGAGI come from the germline V gene. CDR3 coding DNA: TGTGCCAGCAGTTACTCGTTGGCAGGTGACACCATATATTTT. This sequence encodes CASSYSLAGDTIYF.